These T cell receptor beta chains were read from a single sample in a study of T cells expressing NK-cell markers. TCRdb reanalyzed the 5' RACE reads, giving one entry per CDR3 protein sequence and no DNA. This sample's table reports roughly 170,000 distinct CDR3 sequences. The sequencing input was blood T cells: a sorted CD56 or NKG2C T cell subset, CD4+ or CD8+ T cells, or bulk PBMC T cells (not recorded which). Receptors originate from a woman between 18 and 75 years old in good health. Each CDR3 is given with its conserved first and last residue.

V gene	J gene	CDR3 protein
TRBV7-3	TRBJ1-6	CASSITRQGRGSYNSPLHF
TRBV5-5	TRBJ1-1	CASSHQAGEAFF
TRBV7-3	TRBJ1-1	CASSPMVRGNTEAFF
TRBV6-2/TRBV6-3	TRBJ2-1	CASSFLQSGRHEQFF
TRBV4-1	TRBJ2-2	CARLAGGIGELFF
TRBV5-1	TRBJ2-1	CASSLAWEYNEQFF
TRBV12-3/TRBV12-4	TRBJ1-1	CASSLGTVGAFF
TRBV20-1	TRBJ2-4	CSARGTSGRARENIQYF
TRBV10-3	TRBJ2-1	CAIQDRNEQFF
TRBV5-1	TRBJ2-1	CASRSASGGLYNEQFF
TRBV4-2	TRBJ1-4	CASSQDRTTNEKLFF
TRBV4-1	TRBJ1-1	CASREGPGRNMNTEAFF
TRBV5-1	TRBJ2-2	CASSFSLARTGELFF
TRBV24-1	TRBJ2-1	CATSELARSSYNEQFF
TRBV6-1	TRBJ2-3	CASSHRWSTDTQYF
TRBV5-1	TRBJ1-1	CASKPGAGMNTEAFF
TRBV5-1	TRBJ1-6	CASSPTSTGNSPLHF